This T cell receptor (beta chain) was documented in a study of shared clonotypes between healthy human individuals. This clone was counted between two and nine times. Antigen specificity is unknown. Each unsorted sample relied on 90 million or so PBMCs as its source of genomic DNA. There are 13 residues in the CDR3. The trim removed 10 bases at V and 3 bases at J, leaving 6 bases unmatched. CDR1 and CDR2 (germline): MDHEN, SYDVKM. PBMC DNA, left unsorted, was sequenced on ten immunoSEQ deep assay plates. Original processing notes: ImmunoSEQ supplied junction-only sequences lacking quality scores, so filtering was different. Clones were sequenced by immunoSEQ multiplex PCR, and TCRdb holds only the in-frame ones, with some missing. D and trimming were read from the DNA, whereas the V and J calls and clone size are those reported in that table. The sample holds fewer than 600,000 clones; 75% to 80% are singletons and the top ten take 12%.

Broader study findings: Measured sharing among donors was expected to vary with sequencing depth.

The sample consisted of PBMCs. The chain uses TRBV28 and TRBJ1-5; 7 bases match TRBD1. The TCR originated in a woman aged 40 to 55 in good health. Some clones in this sample may be carry-over from other donors' samples. The CDR3: CATRGDLNQPQHF. The CDR3 coding sequence is TGTGCCACCAGGGGGGACCTCAATCAGCCCCAGCATTTT. The full variable domain, with the rest looked up from reference TRBV28 and TRBJ1-5, is DVKVTQSSRYLVKRTGEKVFLECVQDMDHENMFWYRQDPGLGLRLIYFSYDVKMKEKGDIPEGYSVSREKKERFSLILESASTNQTSMYLCATRGDLNQPQHFGDGTRLSIL.